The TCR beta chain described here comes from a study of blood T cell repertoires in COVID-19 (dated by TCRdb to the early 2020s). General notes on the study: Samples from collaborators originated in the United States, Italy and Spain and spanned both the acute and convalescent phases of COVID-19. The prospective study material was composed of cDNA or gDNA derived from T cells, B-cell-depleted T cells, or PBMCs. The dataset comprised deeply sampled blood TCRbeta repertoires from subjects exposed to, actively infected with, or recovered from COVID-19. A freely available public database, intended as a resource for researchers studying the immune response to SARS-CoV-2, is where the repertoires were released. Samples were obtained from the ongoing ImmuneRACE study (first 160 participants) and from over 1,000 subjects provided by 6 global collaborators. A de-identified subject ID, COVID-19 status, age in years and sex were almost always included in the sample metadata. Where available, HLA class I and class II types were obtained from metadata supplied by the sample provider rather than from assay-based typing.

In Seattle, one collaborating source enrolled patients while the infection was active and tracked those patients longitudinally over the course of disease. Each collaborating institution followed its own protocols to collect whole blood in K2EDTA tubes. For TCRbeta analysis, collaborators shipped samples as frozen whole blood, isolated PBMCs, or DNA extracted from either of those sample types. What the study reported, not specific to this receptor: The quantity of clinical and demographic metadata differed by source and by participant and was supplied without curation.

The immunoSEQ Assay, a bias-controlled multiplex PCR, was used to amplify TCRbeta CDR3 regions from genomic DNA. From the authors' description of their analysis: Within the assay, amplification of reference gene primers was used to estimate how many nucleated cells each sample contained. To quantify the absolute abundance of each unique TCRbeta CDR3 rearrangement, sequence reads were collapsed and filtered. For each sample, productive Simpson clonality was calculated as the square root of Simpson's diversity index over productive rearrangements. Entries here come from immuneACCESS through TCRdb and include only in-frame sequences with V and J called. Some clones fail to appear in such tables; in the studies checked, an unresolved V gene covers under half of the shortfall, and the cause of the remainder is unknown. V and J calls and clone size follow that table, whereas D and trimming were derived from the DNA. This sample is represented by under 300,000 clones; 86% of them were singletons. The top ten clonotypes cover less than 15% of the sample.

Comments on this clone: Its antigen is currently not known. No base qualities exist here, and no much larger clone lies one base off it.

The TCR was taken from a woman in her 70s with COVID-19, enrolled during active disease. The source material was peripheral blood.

The CDR3 region has the sequence CASGLSRQNTGELFF. The sequence in DNA is TGTGCTAGTGGTTTATCCCGACAGAACACCGGGGAGCTGTTTTTT. The sequence links TRBV12-5 to TRBJ2-2; no D gene call is confident. From the germline V gene, CDR1 is LGHNT and CDR2 is FRNRAP. The CDR3 runs 15 residues from the cysteine to the phenylalanine. Of all the DNA, just the CDR3 is kept, 45 bases in frame from base 1. Trimming removed 3 bases from V and 1 base from J, leaving 9 bases between the germline ends. The entire variable domain, with the stretches around the CDR3 drawn from the reference TRBV12-5 and TRBJ2-2 proteins, is DARVTQTPRHKVTEMGQEVTMRCQPILGHNTVFWYRQTMMQGLELLAYFRNRAPLDDSGMPKDRFSAEMPDATLATLKIQPSEPRDSAVYFCASGLSRQNTGELFFGEGSRLTVL.